These T cell receptor beta chains were read from a single sample in a study of CD8+CD57+ T cells in acquired aplastic anemia. From the reads, TCRdb called clonotypes with MiXCR, one entry per CDR3 protein. The table lists around 120,000 distinct CDR3 sequences, over 30% of them singletons, with roughly 2.7% in the top ten. The sample taken for sequencing was sorted CD4+, CD8+, or CD8+CD57+ T cells (not recorded which) from PBMCs. These TCRs come from a human donor with aplastic anemia. Each CDR3 is given with its conserved first and last residue. D genes are given only for firm matches. Not all rows give a size; the values are once, few, many and, for expanded clones, a class.

J,D,V,length,size,CDR3,DNA
TRBJ2-7,.,TRBV19,13,.,CASSIVPSYEQYF,TGTGCCAGTAGTATAGTACCCTCCTACGAGCAGTACTTC
TRBJ2-7,.,TRBV6-2/TRBV6-3,14,.,CVSSYEPGWYEQYF,TGTGTCAGCAGTTACGAGCCAGGGTGGTACGAGCAGTACTTC
TRBJ1-5,TRBD1,TRBV2,13,.,CASSPGTDQSLHF,TGTGCCAGCAGTCCCGGGACAGACCAATCATTGCATTTT
TRBJ2-5,TRBD1,TRBV19,14,many,CASSLQGVQETQYF,TGTGCCAGTAGCCTTCAGGGGGTACAAGAGACCCAGTACTTC
TRBJ1-4,TRBD1,TRBV15,14,many,CATSWGQVNEKLFF,TGTGCCACCAGCTGGGGACAGGTTAATGAAAAACTGTTTTTT
TRBJ2-6,TRBD1,TRBV3-1,17,few,CASSQVRGLSGANVLTF,TGTGCCAGCAGCCAAGTCAGGGGGCTTTCTGGGGCCAACGTCCTGACTTTC
TRBJ1-1,.,TRBV10-3,17,.,CAITFLTVSPLETEAFF,TGTGCCATCACCTTCCTTACGGTCTCTCCTCTGGAAACTGAAGCTTTCTTT
TRBJ1-2,.,TRBV19,14,.,CASSLMGGRYGYTF,TGTGCCAGCAGTTTAATGGGGGGGCGCTATGGCTACACCTTC
TRBJ1-1,.,TRBV7-9,13,many,CASSRGARAEAFF,TGTGCCAGCAGCAGGGGGGCGCGGGCTGAAGCTTTCTTT
TRBJ2-1,TRBD2,TRBV10-3,15,.,CAISEDLAGVNEQFF,TGTGCCATCAGTGAGGACCTAGCGGGGGTCAATGAGCAGTTCTTC
TRBJ1-2,TRBD1,TRBV11-1,15,many,CASSLGQGIVYGYTF,TGTGCCAGCAGCTTAGGACAGGGGATCGTTTATGGCTACACCTTC
TRBJ1-5,TRBD1,TRBV12-3/TRBV12-4,15,many,CASSLGTGVVQPQHF,TGTGCCAGCAGTTTAGGGACAGGGGTGGTTCAGCCCCAGCATTTT
TRBJ2-3,TRBD2,TRBV7-9,12,.,CASSLSGGTQYF,TGTGCCAGCAGCTTGTCGGGGGGTACGCAGTATTTT
TRBJ2-6,TRBD1,TRBV27,16,few,CASSFYRGLGANVLTF,TGTGCCAGCAGTTTCTACAGGGGGCTGGGGGCCAACGTCCTGACTTTC
TRBJ1-1,TRBD1,TRBV6-5,14,.,CASNLRGPETEAFF,TGTGCCAGCAATTTAAGGGGGCCTGAAACTGAAGCTTTCTTT
TRBJ1-5,.,TRBV7-2,15,many,CASSLGAVGNQPQHF,TGTGCCAGCAGCTTGGGGGCTGTAGGAAATCAGCCCCAGCATTTT
TRBJ1-1,TRBD1,TRBV18,16,.,CACSEGQGARNTEAFF,TGTGCCTGCTCCGAGGGACAGGGGGCACGGAACACTGAAGCTTTCTTT
TRBJ2-1,.,TRBV12-5,15,few,CASGLALGSPGEQFF,TGTGCTAGTGGTTTGGCCCTCGGGAGTCCGGGAGAGCAGTTCTTC
TRBJ2-7,.,TRBV9,15,.,CASNPGDAATYEQYF,TGTGCCAGCAACCCGGGGGACGCGGCGACCTACGAGCAGTACTTC
TRBJ1-5,TRBD1,TRBV7-9,15,.,CASSLEAGGRQPQHF,TGTGCCAGCAGCTTAGAGGCAGGGGGCCGGCAGCCCCAGCATTTT
TRBJ2-1,TRBD2,TRBV11-2,18,.,CASSLDRGTTTFYNEQFF,TGTGCCAGCAGCTTAGATCGCGGGACTACCACTTTCTACAATGAGCAGTTCTTC
TRBJ2-2,.,TRBV20-1,15,many,CSAIRSTTNTGELFF,TGCAGTGCTATCCGTTCGACAACGAACACCGGGGAGCTGTTTTTT
TRBJ2-5,.,TRBV2,15,many,CASSSLIGGKETQYF,TGTGCCAGCAGTTCCTTGATAGGAGGGAAAGAGACCCAGTACTTC
TRBJ2-7,TRBD2,TRBV28,21,.,CASSPKHLGWASGGLSYEQYF,TGTGCCAGCAGTCCCAAACATTTGGGATGGGCTAGCGGGGGCCTCTCCTACGAGCAGTACTTC
TRBJ2-3,.,TRBV29-1,13,.,CSVGRGGTDTQYF,TGCAGCGTTGGCAGGGGGGGCACAGATACGCAGTATTTT
TRBJ2-1,TRBD2,TRBV2,17,.,CASSEAPPTSEYNEQFF,TGTGCCAGCAGTGAAGCCCCGCCCACTAGCGAATACAATGAGCAGTTCTTC
TRBJ1-1,.,TRBV7-9,14,many,CASSFGTYNTEAFF,TGTGCCAGCAGCTTCGGGACTTATAACACTGAAGCTTTCTTT
TRBJ2-3,TRBD1,TRBV5-1,16,many,CASSLQGQGVADTQYF,TGCGCCAGCAGCCTTCAGGGACAGGGAGTCGCAGATACGCAGTATTTT
TRBJ1-2,TRBD1,TRBV9,13,many,CASSETGGHGYTF,TGTGCCAGCAGCGAGACAGGGGGCCATGGCTACACCTTC
TRBJ2-7,.,TRBV20-1,13,many,CSALDSVIYEQYF,TGCAGTGCCTTGGACAGCGTTATCTACGAGCAGTACTTC
TRBJ1-4,.,TRBV5-4,15,.,CASSPSGATNEKLFF,TGTGCCAGCAGCCCTTCAGGAGCAACTAATGAAAAACTGTTTTTT
TRBJ2-2,TRBD1,TRBV6-1,15,once,CASTSTGGRTGELLF,TGTGCCAGCACCTCCACAGGGGGTCGAACCGGGGAGCTGTTATTT
TRBJ2-3,.,TRBV15,13,once,CATSSQGGDTQYF,TGTGCCACCAGCAGCCAAGGGGGAGATACGCAGTATTTT
TRBJ2-1,.,TRBV7-9,13,few,CASSLGAAREQFF,TGTGCCAGCAGCTTAGGAGCGGCGCGGGAGCAGTTCTTC
TRBJ1-2,.,TRBV19,14,many,CASSRWKGDYGYTF,TGTGCCAGTAGTAGGTGGAAGGGGGACTATGGCTACACCTTC
TRBJ1-1,.,TRBV29-1,11,.,CSVGEDTEAFF,TGCAGCGTTGGGGAGGACACTGAAGCTTTCTTT
TRBJ2-6,.,TRBV2,14,few,CAGRRISGANVLTF,TGTGCCGGCAGACGGATCTCTGGGGCCAACGTCCTGACTTTC
TRBJ1-2,.,TRBV10-3,14,few,CAISESSRNYGYTF,TGTGCCATCAGTGAGTCAAGCAGGAACTATGGCTACACCTTC
TRBJ2-7,.,TRBV3-1,15,few,CASSQMGRGPYEQYF,TGTGCCAGCAGCCAAATGGGTCGGGGGCCCTACGAGCAGTACTTC
TRBJ1-6,.,TRBV12-3/TRBV12-4,13,many,CASSTEGGSPLHF,TGTGCCAGCAGTACCGAGGGGGGATCACCCCTCCACTTT
TRBJ1-1,.,TRBV7-2,13,many,CASSRDGVTEAFF,TGTGCCAGCAGCCGGGACGGGGTCACTGAAGCTTTCTTT
TRBJ1-5,.,TRBV18,16,few,CASSPSAPDLNQPQHF,TGTGCCAGCTCACCATCGGCGCCGGACCTCAATCAGCCCCAGCATTTT